Below are 2 T cell receptor beta chains sequenced from a single sample in a study of T-cell memory formation after mild COVID-19. TCRdb passed the 5' RACE reads through MiXCR, listing each CDR3 protein once. The sample contains about 560,000 distinct CDR3 sequences, around 16% of which appear only once. Sequenced: PBMCs or a T cell subset sorted from them (not recorded which). The origin of the receptors is an adult woman who had mild COVID-19 (a few samples of this study predate the infection). Cell type and time point are not known.

This clonotype was detected a few times. The V gene is TRBV7-9, the J gene TRBJ1-2, with TRBD1 as a possible D gene (5 bases). Trimming shortened V by 5 bases and J by 4 bases, and 17 bases separated the two germline ends. CDR1 SEHNR and CDR2 FQNEAQ come from the germline V gene (reference sequence). This CDR3 has 15 residues. The CDR3 DNA follows: TGTGCCAGCAGCCCGAAGGGGATTGCCCTCTATGGCTACACCTTC. Protein sequence: CASSPKGIALYGYTF.

V and J are TRBV7-6 and TRBJ2-7; TRBD1 aligns across 10 bases. CDR1 and CDR2 from the germline V gene are SGHVS and FNYEAQ. Germline trimming cut 5 bases from V and 2 bases from J; bases unmatched to any gene: 6. The CDR3 contains 15 residues. The CDR3, as DNA: TGTGCCAGCAGCGTCTCGGGACAGGGGCCCTACGAGCAGTACTTC. Translated: CASSVSGQGPYEQYF.